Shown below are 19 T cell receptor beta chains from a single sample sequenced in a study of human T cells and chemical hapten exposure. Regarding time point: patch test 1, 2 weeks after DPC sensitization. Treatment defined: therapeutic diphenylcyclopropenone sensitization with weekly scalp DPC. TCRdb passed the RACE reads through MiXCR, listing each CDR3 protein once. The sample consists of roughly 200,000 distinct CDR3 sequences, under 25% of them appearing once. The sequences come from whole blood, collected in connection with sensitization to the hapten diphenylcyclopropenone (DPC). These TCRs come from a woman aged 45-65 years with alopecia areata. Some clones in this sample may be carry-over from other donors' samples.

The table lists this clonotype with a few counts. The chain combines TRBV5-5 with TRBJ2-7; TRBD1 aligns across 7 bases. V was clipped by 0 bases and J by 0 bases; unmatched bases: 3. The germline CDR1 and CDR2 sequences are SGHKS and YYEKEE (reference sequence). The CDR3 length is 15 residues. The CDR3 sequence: CASSLAGTVSYEQYF. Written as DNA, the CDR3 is TGTGCCAGCAGCTTGGCGGGGACAGTCTCCTACGAGCAGTACTTC. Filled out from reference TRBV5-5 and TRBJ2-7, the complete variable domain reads DAGVTQSPTHLIKTRGQQVTLRCSPISGHKSVSWYQQVLGQGPQFIFQYYEKEERGRGNFPDRFSARQFPNYSSELNVNALLLGDSALYLCASSLAGTVSYEQYFGPGTRLTVT.

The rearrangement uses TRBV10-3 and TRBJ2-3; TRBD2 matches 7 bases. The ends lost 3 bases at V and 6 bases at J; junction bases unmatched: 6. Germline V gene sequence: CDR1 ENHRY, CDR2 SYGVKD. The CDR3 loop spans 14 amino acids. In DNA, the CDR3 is TGTGCCATCAGTGACTACCCCGGGAGGGATACGCAGTATTTT. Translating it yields CAISDYPGRDTQYF.

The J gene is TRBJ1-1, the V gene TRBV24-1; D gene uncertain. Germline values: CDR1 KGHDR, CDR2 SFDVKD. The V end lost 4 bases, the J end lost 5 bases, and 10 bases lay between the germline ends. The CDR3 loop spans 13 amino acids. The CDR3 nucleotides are TGTGCCACCAGTGACAAAGAGTCGACTGAAGCTTTCTTT. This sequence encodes CATSDKESTEAFF.

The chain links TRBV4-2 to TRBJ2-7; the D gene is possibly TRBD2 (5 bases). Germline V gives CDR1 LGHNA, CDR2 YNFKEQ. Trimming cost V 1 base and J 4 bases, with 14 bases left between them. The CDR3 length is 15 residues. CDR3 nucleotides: TGTGCCAGCAGCCAAGCCCCGGACGGAGGATACGAGCAGTACTTC. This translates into CASSQAPDGGYEQYF.

The CDR3, as DNA: TGCGCCAGCAGCCAAGAGTTAGGCGAGCAGTACTTC. Translated: CASSQELGEQYF. The V gene is TRBV4-1, the J gene TRBJ2-7; D call uncertain. The CDR3 sequence is 12 residues long. V lost 0 bases and J lost 6, with 6 bases in between. Germline V gene lookup returns CDR1 MGHRA and CDR2 YSYEKL.

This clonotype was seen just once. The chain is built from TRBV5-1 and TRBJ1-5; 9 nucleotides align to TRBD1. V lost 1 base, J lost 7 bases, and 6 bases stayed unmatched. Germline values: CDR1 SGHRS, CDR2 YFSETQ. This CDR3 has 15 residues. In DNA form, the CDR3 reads TGCGCCAGCAGCTTGACAGGGGGCGTAGAGCAGCCCCAGCATTTT. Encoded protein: CASSLTGGVEQPQHF.

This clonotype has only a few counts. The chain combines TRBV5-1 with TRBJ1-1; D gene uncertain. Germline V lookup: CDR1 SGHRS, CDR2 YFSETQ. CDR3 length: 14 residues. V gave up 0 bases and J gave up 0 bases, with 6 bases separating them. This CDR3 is CASSLEVVNTEAFF. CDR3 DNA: TGCGCCAGCAGCTTGGAAGTAGTGAACACTGAAGCTTTCTTT.

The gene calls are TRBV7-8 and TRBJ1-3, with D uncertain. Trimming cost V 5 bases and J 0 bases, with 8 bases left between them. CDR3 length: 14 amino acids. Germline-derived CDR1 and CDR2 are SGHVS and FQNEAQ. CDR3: CASSPRGSGNTIYF. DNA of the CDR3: TGTGCCAGCAGCCCCCGCGGCTCTGGAAACACCATATATTTT.

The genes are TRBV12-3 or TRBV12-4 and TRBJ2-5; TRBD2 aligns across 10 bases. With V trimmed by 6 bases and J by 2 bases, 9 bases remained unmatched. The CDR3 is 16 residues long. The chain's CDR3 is CASRPGTSELQETQYF. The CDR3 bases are TGTGCCAGCAGGCCGGGGACTAGCGAATTACAAGAGACCCAGTACTTC.

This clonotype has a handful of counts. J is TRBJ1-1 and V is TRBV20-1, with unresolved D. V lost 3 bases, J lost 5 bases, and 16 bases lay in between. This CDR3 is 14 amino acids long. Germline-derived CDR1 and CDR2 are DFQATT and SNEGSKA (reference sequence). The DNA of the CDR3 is TGCAGTGCTAGTCACCCTGGCGGGAGGACTGAAGCTTTCTTT. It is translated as CSASHPGGRTEAFF.

The CDR3 nucleotides read TGCAGTGCAACAGAGCGGGAGACTAGCACAGATACGCAGTATTTT. The encoded protein is CSATERETSTDTQYF. The chain employs TRBV20-1 and TRBJ2-3; 8 bases fit TRBD2. The CDR3 spans 15 residues. The V gene end was trimmed by 6 bases and the J gene end by 0 bases; junction bases not matched to a gene: 8. From germline, CDR1 is DFQATT and CDR2 SNEGSKA (reference sequence).

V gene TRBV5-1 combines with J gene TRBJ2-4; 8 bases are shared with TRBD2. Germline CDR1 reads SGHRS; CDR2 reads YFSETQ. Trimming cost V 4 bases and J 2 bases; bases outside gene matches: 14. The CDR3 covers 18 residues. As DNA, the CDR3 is TGCGCCAGCAGCCGGGGGGGTGAAGGAGGGATCCCCAAAAACATTCAGTACTTC. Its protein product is CASSRGGEGGIPKNIQYF. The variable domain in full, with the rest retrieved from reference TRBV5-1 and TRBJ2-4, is KAGVTQTPRYLIKTRGQQVTLSCSPISGHRSVSWYQQTPGQGLQFLFEYFSETQRNKGNFPGRFSGRQFSNSRSEMNVSTLELGDSALYLCASSRGGEGGIPKNIQYFGAGTRLSVL.

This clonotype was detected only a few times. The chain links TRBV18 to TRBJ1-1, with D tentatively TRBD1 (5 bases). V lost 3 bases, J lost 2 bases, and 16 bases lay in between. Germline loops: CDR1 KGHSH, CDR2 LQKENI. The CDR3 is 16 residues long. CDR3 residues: CASSPFGQRENTEAFF. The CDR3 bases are TGTGCCAGCTCACCGTTCGGACAACGCGAAAACACTGAAGCTTTCTTT.

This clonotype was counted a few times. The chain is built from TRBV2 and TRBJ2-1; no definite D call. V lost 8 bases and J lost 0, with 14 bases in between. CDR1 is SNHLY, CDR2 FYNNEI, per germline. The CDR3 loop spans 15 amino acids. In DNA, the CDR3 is TGTGCCAGCTATCATGGAATAAGCTCCTACAATGAGCAGTTCTTC. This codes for CASYHGISSYNEQFF.

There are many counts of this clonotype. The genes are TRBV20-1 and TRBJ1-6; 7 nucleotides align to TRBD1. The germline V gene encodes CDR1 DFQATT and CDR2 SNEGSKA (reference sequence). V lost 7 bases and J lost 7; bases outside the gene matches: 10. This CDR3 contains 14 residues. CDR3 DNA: TGCAGTGTCAAGGGGACAGTTACCAATTCACCCCTCCACTTT. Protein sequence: CSVKGTVTNSPLHF.

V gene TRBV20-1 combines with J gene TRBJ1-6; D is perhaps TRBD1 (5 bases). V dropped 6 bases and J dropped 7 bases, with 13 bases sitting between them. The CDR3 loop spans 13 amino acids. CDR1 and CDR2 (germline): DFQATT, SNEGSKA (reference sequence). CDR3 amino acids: CSARAGLNSPLHF. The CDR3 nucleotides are TGCAGTGCCCGCGCAGGGCTCAATTCACCCCTCCACTTT.

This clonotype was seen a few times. This chain's CDR3 is CASSQDARTETQYF. The CDR3, as DNA: TGCGCCAGCAGCCAAGATGCCAGAACAGAGACCCAGTACTTC. The V gene is TRBV4-1, the J gene TRBJ2-5, with D unclear. This CDR3 comprises 14 residues. Trimming left V 0 bases short and J 4 bases short, with 9 bases between. Per the germline V gene, CDR1 is MGHRA and CDR2 is YSYEKL.

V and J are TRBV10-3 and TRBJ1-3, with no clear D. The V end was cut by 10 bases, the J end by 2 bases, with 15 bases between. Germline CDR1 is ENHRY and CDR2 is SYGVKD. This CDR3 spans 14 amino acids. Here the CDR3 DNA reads TGTGCCAGCTCCCTCGGGGAGACTGGAAACACCATATATTTT. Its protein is CASSLGETGNTIYF.

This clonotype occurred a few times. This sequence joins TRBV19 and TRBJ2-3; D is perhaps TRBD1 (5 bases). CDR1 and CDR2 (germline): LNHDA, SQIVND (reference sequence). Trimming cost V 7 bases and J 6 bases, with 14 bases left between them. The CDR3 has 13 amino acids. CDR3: CASKKQDLDTQYF. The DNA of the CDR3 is TGTGCCAGTAAAAAACAGGATCTGGATACGCAGTATTTT.